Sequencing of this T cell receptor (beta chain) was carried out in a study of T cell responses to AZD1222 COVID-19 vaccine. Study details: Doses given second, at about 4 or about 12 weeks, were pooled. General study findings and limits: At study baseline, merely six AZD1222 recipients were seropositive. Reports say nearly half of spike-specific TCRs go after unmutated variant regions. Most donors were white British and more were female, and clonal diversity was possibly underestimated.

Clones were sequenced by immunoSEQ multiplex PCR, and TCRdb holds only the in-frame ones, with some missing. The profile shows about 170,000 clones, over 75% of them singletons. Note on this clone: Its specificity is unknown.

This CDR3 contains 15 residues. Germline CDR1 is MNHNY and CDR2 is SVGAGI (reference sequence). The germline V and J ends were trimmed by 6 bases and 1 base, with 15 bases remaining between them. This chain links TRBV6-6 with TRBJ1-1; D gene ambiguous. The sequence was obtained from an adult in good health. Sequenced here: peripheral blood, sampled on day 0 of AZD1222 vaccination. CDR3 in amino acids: CASREKVDWNTEAFF. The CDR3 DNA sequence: TGTGCCAGCAGGGAGAAGGTGGACTGGAACACTGAAGCTTTCTTT.